These 9 T cell receptor beta chains were sequenced from one sample in a study of response to subunit inactivated influenza vaccine. TCRdb passed the RT-PCR reads through MiXCR, listing each CDR3 protein once. Seen here are around 320,000 distinct CDR3 sequences, about 20% observed once, and the top ten hold around a tenth. The sample consisted of PBMCs from blood, taken approximately 20 months after vaccination. The receptors shown here come from a man aged 50-75 years who received an inactivated influenza vaccine.

This clonotype appeared a few times. This rearrangement joins TRBV6-4 to TRBJ1-2; TRBD1 might be the D (5 bases). V was trimmed by 3 bases and J by 2 bases, leaving 13 bases between them. This CDR3 contains 15 residues. CDR1 is MRHNA and CDR2 is SNTAGT in the germline V gene. CDR3 sequence (DNA): TGTGCCAGCAGTGAAGACCTTTGGGGGAACTATGGCTACACCTTC. It specifies CASSEDLWGNYGYTF.

The chain joins TRBV4-1 to TRBJ1-2, with TRBD1 identical over 11 bases. J lost 4 bases, V lost 4 bases, and 8 bases had no gene match. The CDR3 loop spans 16 amino acids. Germline CDR1 is MGHRA and CDR2 is YSYEKL. The CDR3: CASSPWTGGIGYGYTF. For the CDR3, the DNA is TGCGCCAGCAGCCCTTGGACAGGGGGCATCGGCTATGGCTACACCTTC.

This chain connects TRBV2 to TRBJ2-2; D gene ambiguous. Germline loops: CDR1 SNHLY, CDR2 FYNNEI. The length of the CDR3 is 15 residues. Deletions cut 6 bases from V and 3 bases from J, with 14 bases between. CDR3 residues: CASSPTGGDTGELFF. The CDR3 DNA follows: TGTGCCAGCAGCCCCACGGGTGGGGACACCGGGGAGCTGTTTTTT.

This clonotype showed up many times. The V and J genes are TRBV28 and TRBJ1-2, with 8 bases that match TRBD1. The V gene end was trimmed by 1 base and the J gene end by 3 bases; junction bases not matched to a gene: 13. The CDR3 runs to 18 residues. The germline CDR1 and CDR2 sequences are MDHEN and SYDVKM. The CDR3 loop reads CASSLLGRGQLSDYGYTF. The CDR3 bases are TGTGCCAGCAGTTTATTGGGCAGGGGGCAGCTTAGTGACTATGGCTACACCTTC.

The chain links TRBV9 to TRBJ2-1, with D tentatively TRBD2 (5 bases). The CDR3 totals 15 residues. Germline values: CDR1 SGDLS, CDR2 YYNGEE. V shed 3 bases and J shed 7 bases, with 17 bases lying between them. CDR3 in DNA: TGTGCCAGCAGCGCCTTTACTCGGACTGTAAATGAGCAGTTCTTC. Protein sequence: CASSAFTRTVNEQFF.

The chain employs TRBV4-3 and TRBJ2-1, with D unresolved. Trimming stripped 4 bases from V and 8 bases from J, with 18 bases between. CDR3 size: 15 residues. Germline CDR1 and CDR2: LGHNA and YSLEER. CDR3 region: CASSPTEALSDEQFF. CDR3 nucleotides: TGCGCCAGCAGCCCAACCGAGGCACTCAGCGATGAGCAGTTCTTC.

This clonotype was detected many times. The rearrangement links TRBV29-1 to TRBJ1-2; TRBD1 agrees at 8 bases. V gave up 6 bases and J gave up 5 bases; unmatched junction bases: 2. The CDR3 spans 11 residues. Germline loops: CDR1 SQVTM, CDR2 ANQGSEA. For the CDR3, the DNA is TGCAGCGTCGACAGGGGATATGGCTACACCTTC. Its translation is CSVDRGYGYTF.

This clonotype was counted only a few times. V gene TRBV6-1 combines with J gene TRBJ2-3; D is uncertain. CDR3 size: 14 residues. V lost 6 bases and J lost 0, with 10 bases in between. The germline V gene has CDR1 MNHNS and CDR2 SASEGT. The CDR3 protein is CASRIRSSTDTQYF. In nucleotides, the CDR3 is TGTGCCAGCAGAATCAGATCTAGCACAGATACGCAGTATTTT.

The chain uses TRBV20-1 and TRBJ1-2; D call uncertain. The CDR3 contains 11 residues. Germline values: CDR1 DFQATT, CDR2 SNEGSKA (reference sequence). V was pared by 2 bases and J by 7 bases, with 8 bases between. In DNA form, the CDR3 reads TGCAGTGCTAGAAATGGAGGTGGCTACACCTTC. Translation: CSARNGGGYTF.